The clone carrying this T cell receptor (beta chain) has a single count. Its target is not known. This entry is derived from a study of STAT5B mutations in CD4+ large granular lymphocyte leukemia. Notes on the study in general: TRBV06-family usage was enriched in top patient clones (8/27) versus controls (2/35). No patients shared main leukemic clonotypes, though around 27% appeared at low frequency elsewhere. Patient CD4-sorted repertoires stayed more clonal than healthy ones after leukemic-clone removal.

Sequencing was at survey level. TCRdb's copy holds only in-frame clones and misses some; the assay was immunoSEQ multiplex PCR. Here the sample spans under 55,000 clones, 80% to 90% being singletons. V lost 0 bases to trimming and J lost 0 bases; unmatched junction nucleotides: 1. Germline CDR1 and CDR2: KGHSH and LQKENI. This CDR3 is built from 16 residues. This chain connects TRBV18 to TRBJ1-3, with 8 bases lining up with TRBD1. This sequence originates from a human donor in good health. The sample consisted of CD4+ T cells from blood buffy coats. As DNA, the CDR3 is TGTGCCAGCTCACCACCTACAGGGGGCTCTGGAAACACCATATATTTT. The encoded protein is CASSPPTGGSGNTIYF.